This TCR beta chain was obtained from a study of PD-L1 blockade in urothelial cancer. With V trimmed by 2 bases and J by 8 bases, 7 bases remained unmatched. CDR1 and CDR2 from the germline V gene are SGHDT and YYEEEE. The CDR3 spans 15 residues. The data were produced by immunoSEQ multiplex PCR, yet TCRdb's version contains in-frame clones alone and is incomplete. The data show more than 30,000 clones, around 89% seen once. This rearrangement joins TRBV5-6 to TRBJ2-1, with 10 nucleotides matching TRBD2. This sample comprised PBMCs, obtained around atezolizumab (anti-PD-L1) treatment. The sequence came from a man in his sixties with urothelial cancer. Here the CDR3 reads CASSFSGTSVDEQFF. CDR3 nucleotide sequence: TGTGCCAGCAGCTTCTCGGGGACTAGCGTCGATGAGCAGTTCTTC.